This T cell receptor beta chain is drawn from a study of T-cell memory formation after mild COVID-19. Background on the study: TCR clusters were mostly donor specific. Whole-study results and caveats: Pre-infection memory carried some responding clones, suggesting that cross-reactive memory joined.

V dropped 2 bases and J dropped 8 bases, with 14 bases sitting between them. There are 14 residues in the CDR3. Germline V lookup: CDR1 SGHDT, CDR2 YYEEEE. Regarding this clonotype: Its cognate antigen is unknown.

5'RACE with constant-segment primers yielded barcoded, UMI-tagged TCR alpha and TCR beta cDNA libraries. TCRdb re-called the 5' RACE reads through MiXCR, storing one row per CDR3 protein. This table has 450,000 to 650,000 distinct CDR3 sequences, 18% appearing once. The rearrangement uses TRBV5-6 and TRBJ1-5; weak D call: TRBD1 (6 bases). This sequence originates from an adult woman who had mild COVID-19 (a few samples of this study predate the infection). Cell type and time point are not known. The sequenced material came from PBMCs or a T cell subset sorted from them (not recorded which). CDR3 amino acids: CASSLPSAGEPQHF. The CDR3 nucleotides are TGTGCCAGCAGCTTACCTTCTGCAGGGGAGCCCCAGCATTTT.